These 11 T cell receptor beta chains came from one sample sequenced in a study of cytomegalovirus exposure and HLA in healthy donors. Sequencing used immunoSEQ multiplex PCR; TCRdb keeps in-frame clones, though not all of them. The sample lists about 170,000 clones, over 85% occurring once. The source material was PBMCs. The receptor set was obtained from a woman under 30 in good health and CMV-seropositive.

The CDR3 is CASSLSRNYGYTF. CDR3 sequence (DNA): TGTGCCAGCAGCTTGAGCCGCAACTATGGCTACACCTTC. The chain uses TRBV11-2 and TRBJ1-2; D is unresolved. Germline values: CDR1 SGHAT, CDR2 FQNNGV. V dropped 3 bases and J dropped 2 bases, with 7 bases sitting between them. This CDR3 has 13 amino acids.

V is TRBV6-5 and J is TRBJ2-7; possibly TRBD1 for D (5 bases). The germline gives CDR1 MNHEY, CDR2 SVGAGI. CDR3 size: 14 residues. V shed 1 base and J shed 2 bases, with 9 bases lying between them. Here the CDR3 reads CASSYFDSPYEQYF. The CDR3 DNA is TGTGCCAGCAGTTACTTCGACAGCCCCTACGAGCAGTACTTC.

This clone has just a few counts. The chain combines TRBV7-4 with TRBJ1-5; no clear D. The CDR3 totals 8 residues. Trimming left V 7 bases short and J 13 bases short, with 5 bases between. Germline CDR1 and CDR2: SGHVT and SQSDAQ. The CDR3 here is CASTLQHF. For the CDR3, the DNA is TGTGCCAGCACTCTTCAGCATTTT.

This CDR3 reads CASSELVSYNEQFF. CDR3 DNA: TGTGCCAGCTCGGAACTAGTCTCCTACAATGAGCAGTTCTTC. This chain joins TRBV18 and TRBJ2-1, with D perhaps TRBD2 (5 bases). Germline V gene sequence: CDR1 KGHSH, CDR2 LQKENI. Trimming pared 6 bases from V and 0 bases from J, leaving 9 bases between. The CDR3 is 14 amino acids. Looking up the rest from reference TRBV18 and TRBJ2-1 gives the full variable domain: NAGVMQNPRHLVRRRGQEARLRCSPMKGHSHVYWYRQLPEEGLKFMVYLQKENIIDESGMPKERFSAEFPKEGPSILRIQQVVRGDSAAYFCASSELVSYNEQFFGPGTRLTVL.

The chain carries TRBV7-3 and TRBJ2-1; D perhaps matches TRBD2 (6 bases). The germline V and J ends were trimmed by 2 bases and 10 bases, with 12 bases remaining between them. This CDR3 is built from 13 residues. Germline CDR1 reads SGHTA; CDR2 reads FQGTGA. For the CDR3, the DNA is TGTGCCAGCAGCTTACTGTCCGGGGGAGAGCAGTTCTTC. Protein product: CASSLLSGGEQFF.

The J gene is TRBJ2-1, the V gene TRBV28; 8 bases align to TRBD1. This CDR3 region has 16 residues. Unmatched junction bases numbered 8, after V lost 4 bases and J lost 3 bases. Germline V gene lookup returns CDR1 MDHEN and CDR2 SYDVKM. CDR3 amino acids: CASSSTGDSVYNEQFF. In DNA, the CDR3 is TGTGCCAGCAGTTCGACAGGGGACAGCGTCTACAATGAGCAGTTCTTC.

This CDR3 is CASSYQWGPLNEQFF. CDR3 DNA sequence: TGTGCCAGCAGTTACCAATGGGGGCCGCTCAATGAGCAGTTCTTC. V is TRBV6-5 and J is TRBJ2-1; D is possibly TRBD1 (6 bases). Per the germline V gene, CDR1 is MNHEY and CDR2 is SVGAGI. The V gene lost 2 bases and the J gene lost 6 bases, with 14 bases spanning the gap. CDR3 length equals 15 residues.

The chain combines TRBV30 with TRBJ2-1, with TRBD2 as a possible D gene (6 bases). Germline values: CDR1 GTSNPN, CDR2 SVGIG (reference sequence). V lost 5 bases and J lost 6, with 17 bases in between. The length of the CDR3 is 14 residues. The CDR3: CAWAGTPLINEQFF. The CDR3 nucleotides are TGTGCCTGGGCCGGGACTCCCCTTATCAATGAGCAGTTCTTC.

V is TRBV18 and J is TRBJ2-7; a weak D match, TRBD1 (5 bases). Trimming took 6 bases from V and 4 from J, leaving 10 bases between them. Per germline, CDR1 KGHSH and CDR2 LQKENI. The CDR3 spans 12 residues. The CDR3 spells CASSLGEYEQYF. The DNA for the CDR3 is TGTGCCAGCTCCCTAGGGGAATACGAGCAGTACTTC.

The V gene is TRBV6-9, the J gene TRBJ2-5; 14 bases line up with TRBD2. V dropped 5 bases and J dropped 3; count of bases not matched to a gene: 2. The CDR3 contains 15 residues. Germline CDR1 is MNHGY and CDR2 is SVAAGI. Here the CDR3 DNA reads TGTGCCAGCAGTAAGGGACTAGCGGGAGAAGAGACCCAGTACTTC. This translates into CASSKGLAGEETQYF.

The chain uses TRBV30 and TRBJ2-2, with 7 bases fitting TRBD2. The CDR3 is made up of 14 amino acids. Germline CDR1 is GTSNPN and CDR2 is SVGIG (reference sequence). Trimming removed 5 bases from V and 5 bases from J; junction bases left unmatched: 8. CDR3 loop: CAWATGGRTGELFF. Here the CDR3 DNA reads TGTGCCTGGGCCACGGGAGGTAGAACCGGGGAGCTGTTTTTT.